This T cell receptor beta chain emerged from a study of blood T cell repertoires in COVID-19. Produced via immunoSEQ multiplex PCR; TCRdb's table is partial and in-frame only. This table has hundreds of thousands of clones, around 91% appearing once. The clonotype comes from a man between 18 and 35 years old who had recovered from COVID-19. The sequencing sample was made of PBMCs or T cells enriched from blood (not recorded which).

CDR3 bases: TGTGCCAGCAGCCCGGACAGGGGGCGGGGGGACACTGAAGCTTTCTTT. This encodes CASSPDRGRGDTEAFF. The chain combines TRBV13 with TRBJ1-1; the match to TRBD1 covers 11 bases. The J segment lost 3 bases and the V segment lost 5 bases, leaving 8 bases of the junction unmatched. The CDR3 is 16 amino acids. Germline CDR1 PRHDT, CDR2 FYEKMQ (reference sequence).